The 20 T cell receptor beta chains listed next were all sequenced from one sample in a study of vaccination and CD4 T cells after COVID-19. TCRdb re-derived calls from the PCR reads in MiXCR, one entry per CDR3 protein. The data hold tens of thousands of distinct CDR3 sequences, with approximately 49% observed a single time. As to time point: late sampling 161 to 241 days after vaccination in a few convalescent patients. The sample in question was CD4+ T cells from blood, obtained about 7 months after SARS-CoV-2 vaccination. These receptors came from a human donor who had recovered from COVID-19.

This sequence joins TRBV20-1 and TRBJ2-1; TRBD2 matches 12 bases. Germline values: CDR1 DFQATT, CDR2 SNEGSKA (reference sequence). CDR3 length: 15 residues. Trimming removed 1 base from V and 8 bases from J; junction bases left unmatched: 6. The CDR3 DNA reads TGCAGTGCTAGAGGGCTGACTAGCGGGAGTCATGAGCAGTTCTTC. Its translation is CSARGLTSGSHEQFF.

The rearrangement uses TRBV7-9 and TRBJ2-5; weak D call: TRBD2 (6 bases). CDR1 and CDR2 from the germline V gene are SEHNR and FQNEAQ (reference sequence). With 4 bases removed from V and 5 bases from J, the gap between germline ends came to 8 bases. The CDR3 has 12 residues. The CDR3 loop reads CASSSGRETQYF. The CDR3 DNA reads as TGTGCCAGCAGCTCAGGGAGGGAGACCCAGTACTTC.

Only one count was recorded for this clonotype. The CDR3 loop is CSARDRLAGDLETQYF. The CDR3 DNA follows: TGCAGTGCTAGAGATCGCCTAGCGGGAGATTTGGAGACCCAGTACTTC. The chain couples TRBV20-1 to TRBJ2-5, with 10 nucleotides matching TRBD2. The J segment lost 5 bases and the V segment lost 0 bases, leaving 9 bases of the junction unmatched. Germline V CDR1 and CDR2: DFQATT, SNEGSKA (reference sequence). The CDR3 spans 16 residues.

This clonotype came up once. The V call is TRBV7-2, the J call TRBJ1-5; no definite D call. Trimming stripped 3 bases from V and 4 bases from J, with 13 bases between. Germline V gene data show CDR1 as SGHTA and CDR2 as FQGNSA. This CDR3 contains 15 residues. CDR3 loop: CASSFSGTFNQPQHF. CDR3 nucleotides: TGTGCCAGCAGCTTTTCGGGCACTTTTAATCAGCCCCAGCATTTT.

The rearrangement links TRBV4-2 to TRBJ2-3, with D unclear. Germline lookup yields CDR1 LGHNA and CDR2 YNFKEQ. This CDR3 comprises 15 residues. With 1 base removed from V and 3 bases from J, the gap between germline ends came to 11 bases. CDR3 DNA sequence: TGTGCCAGCAGCCAAGGGGGTTTGGGGACAGATACGCAGTATTTT. It translates to CASSQGGLGTDTQYF.

This clonotype was found a few times. V and J are TRBV24-1 and TRBJ2-3; D remains ambiguous. V lost 6 bases, J lost 6 bases, and 6 bases lay in between. The CDR3 contains 11 residues. Germline V lookup: CDR1 KGHDR, CDR2 SFDVKD. CDR3 sequence: CATSFTDTQYF. As DNA, the CDR3 is TGTGCCACCAGTTTCACGGATACGCAGTATTTT.

This clonotype was seen a handful of times. The gene calls are TRBV21-1 and TRBJ1-5; the DNA was not used to check the table's D call, TRBD1. TRBV21-1 is given as a pseudogene. CDR3 length: 18 amino acids. The CDR3 here is CASSKNPGQGFSNQPQHF. Here the CDR3 DNA reads TGTGCCAGCAGCAAAAATCCGGGACAGGGTTTTAGCAATCAGCCCCAGCATTTT.

This clonotype has just one count. The CDR3 region has the DNA TGTGCCAGCAGCCCCTTCGACCGAGCCCTATGGGGCTACGAGCAGTACTTC. It is translated as CASSPFDRALWGYEQYF. V is TRBV7-9 and J is TRBJ2-7; D remains ambiguous. The CDR3 is made up of 17 amino acids. V lost 5 bases, J lost 3 bases, and 23 bases lay in between. Germline V gene sequence: CDR1 SEHNR, CDR2 FQNEAQ (reference sequence).

The J gene is TRBJ2-6, the V gene TRBV7-8; D is unclear. The CDR3 runs to 15 residues. V lost 1 base and J 2 bases, leaving 6 bases between the germline ends. Germline V CDR1 and CDR2: SGHVS, FQNEAQ. The DNA for the CDR3 is TGTGCCAGCAGCTTAGAACACGCTGGGGCCAACGTCCTGACTTTC. This encodes CASSLEHAGANVLTF.

CDR3 nucleotides: TGTGCCATCAGTGAACCTCGGGGTTGGGAGACCCAGTACTTC. It yields the protein CAISEPRGWETQYF. The V gene is TRBV10-3, the J gene TRBJ2-5; possibly TRBD2 for D (5 bases). Trimming cost V 3 bases and J 5 bases, with 13 bases left between them. The CDR3 runs 14 residues. The germline V gene has CDR1 ENHRY and CDR2 SYGVKD.

J is TRBJ1-2 and V is TRBV19; D is ambiguous. The CDR3 length is 13 residues. The V gene lost 0 bases and the J gene lost 4 bases, with 6 bases spanning the gap. CDR1 LNHDA and CDR2 SQIVND come from the germline V gene (reference sequence). CDR3 protein: CASSIERSYGYTF. In DNA form, the CDR3 reads TGTGCCAGTAGTATAGAACGGAGCTATGGCTACACCTTC.

V usage is TRBV7-9 and J usage is TRBJ2-3; TRBD1 might be the D (6 bases). The CDR3 is 15 residues long. The ends were cut back, 2 bases at V and 2 bases at J, with 11 bases in the middle. CDR1 is SEHNR, CDR2 FQNEAQ, per germline (reference sequence). CDR3 residues: CASSLIWDNTDTQYF. CDR3 nucleotides: TGTGCCAGCAGCTTAATTTGGGACAACACAGATACGCAGTATTTT. The full variable domain, in which reference TRBV7-9 and TRBJ2-3 provide the parts outside the CDR3, is DTGVSQNPRHKITKRGQNVTFRCDPISEHNRLYWYRQTLGQGPEFLTYFQNEAQLEKSRLLSDRFSAERPKGSFSTLEIQRTEQGDSAMYLCASSLIWDNTDTQYFGPGTRLTVL.

The chain recombines TRBV7-8 with TRBJ2-5; D possibly corresponds to TRBD1 (6 bases). The CDR3 length is 14 residues. The V and J ends lost 5 bases and 1 base respectively, with 11 bases between them. Germline CDR1 and CDR2: SGHVS and FQNEAQ. The CDR3 reads CASSVHRAQETQYF. The CDR3 coding sequence is TGTGCCAGCAGCGTCCACAGGGCCCAAGAGACCCAGTACTTC.

The chain couples TRBV7-2 to TRBJ1-5, with 9 positions matching TRBD1. This CDR3 is built from 13 residues. Looked up from germline, CDR1 is SGHTA and CDR2 is FQGNSA. V lost 8 bases and J lost 6; bases outside the gene matches: 5. The CDR3 bases are TGTGCCAGCTCCACAGGGGGCGTTCAGCCCCAGCATTTT. It translates to CASSTGGVQPQHF.

The rearrangement links TRBV19 to TRBJ2-5; D might be TRBD1 (5 bases). Trimming took 3 bases from V and 5 from J, leaving 13 bases between them. CDR1 LNHDA and CDR2 SQIVND come from the germline V gene (reference sequence). This CDR3 comprises 14 residues. CDR3 loop: CASSIQGGSETQYF. CDR3 nucleotide sequence: TGTGCCAGTAGTATCCAGGGTGGGTCTGAGACCCAGTACTTC.

A few counts support this clonotype. The gene calls are TRBV28 and TRBJ1-2, with unresolved D. The CDR3 runs 14 residues. Trimming pared 2 bases from V and 5 bases from J, leaving 12 bases between. The germline gives CDR1 MDHEN, CDR2 SYDVKM. CDR3 sequence reads: CASSLVLEVYGYTF. The CDR3 region has the DNA TGTGCCAGCAGTTTAGTACTCGAGGTGTATGGCTACACCTTC.

DNA of the CDR3: TGTGCCAGCAGCTCCACCCACAGGGGGCGGACAGATACGCAGTATTTT. It specifies CASSSTHRGRTDTQYF. The chain combines TRBV7-9 with TRBJ2-3; 9 bases agree with TRBD1. Trimming cost V 4 bases and J 3 bases; bases outside gene matches: 8. The CDR3 is 16 residues long. Germline CDR1 SEHNR, CDR2 FQNEAQ (reference sequence).

Only a few counts were recorded for this clonotype. The chain couples TRBV20-1 to TRBJ2-5, with 9 bases fitting TRBD1. The length of the CDR3 is 15 residues. Germline V gene data show CDR1 as DFQATT and CDR2 as SNEGSKA (reference sequence). Unmatched junction bases numbered 10, after V lost 4 bases and J lost 4 bases. The CDR3 protein is CSAMGRGTGRETQYF. CDR3 bases: TGCAGTGCTATGGGACGGGGGACAGGGCGAGAGACCCAGTACTTC.

This chain connects TRBV20-1 to TRBJ2-1; D is uncertain. CDR3 length equals 14 residues. V shed 3 bases and J shed 9 bases, with 18 bases lying between them. From germline, CDR1 is DFQATT and CDR2 SNEGSKA (reference sequence). In nucleotides, the CDR3 is TGCAGTGCTAGTGGAGAAAGGGCAAATGGTGAGCAGTTCTTC. This codes for CSASGERANGEQFF.

The chain couples TRBV5-1 to TRBJ1-2; TRBD1 matches at 7 bases. In germline, CDR1 is SGHRS, CDR2 YFSETQ. The V gene end was trimmed by 4 bases and the J gene end by 4 bases; junction bases not matched to a gene: 16. The CDR3 totals 17 residues. The CDR3 region is CASSPGPQTGKTYGYTF. Written as DNA, the CDR3 is TGCGCCAGCAGCCCGGGCCCACAGACAGGGAAGACCTATGGCTACACCTTC.